The clone carrying this T cell receptor (beta chain) was observed a few times. Its antigen remains unknown. Germline V gene sequence: CDR1 LNHDA, CDR2 SQIVND (reference sequence). The CDR3 totals 14 residues. These data belong to a study of T-cell memory formation after mild COVID-19. General study findings and limits: CD4+ bias marked clones expanding day 15 to 37, unlike balanced contracting clones.

Each CDR3 protein gets one entry after TCRdb re-called the 5' RACE reads with MiXCR. The sample has 400,000 or so distinct CDR3 sequences; about 21% are singletons. The V gene is TRBV19, the J gene TRBJ1-4; D is possibly TRBD1 (5 bases). The sequencing sample was made of PBMCs or a T cell subset sorted from them (not recorded which). This receptor was taken from an adult woman who had mild COVID-19 (a few samples of this study predate the infection). Cell type and time point are not known. The DNA of the CDR3 is TGTGCAGCAGGGAGGGGAACAACTAATGAAAAACTGTTTTTT. Its protein is CAAGRGTTNEKLFF.